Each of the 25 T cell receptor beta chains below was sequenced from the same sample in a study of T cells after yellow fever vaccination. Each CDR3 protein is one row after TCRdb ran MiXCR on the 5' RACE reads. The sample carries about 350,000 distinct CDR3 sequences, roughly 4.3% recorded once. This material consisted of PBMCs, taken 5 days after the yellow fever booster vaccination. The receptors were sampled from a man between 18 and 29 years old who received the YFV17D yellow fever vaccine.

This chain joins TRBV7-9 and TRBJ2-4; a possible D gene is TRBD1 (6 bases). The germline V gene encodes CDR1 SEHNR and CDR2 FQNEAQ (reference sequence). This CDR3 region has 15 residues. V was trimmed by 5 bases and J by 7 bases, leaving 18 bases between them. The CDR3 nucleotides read TGTGCCAGCAGCCCCCCCACAGGGCTTGGGAACATTCAGTACTTC. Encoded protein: CASSPPTGLGNIQYF.

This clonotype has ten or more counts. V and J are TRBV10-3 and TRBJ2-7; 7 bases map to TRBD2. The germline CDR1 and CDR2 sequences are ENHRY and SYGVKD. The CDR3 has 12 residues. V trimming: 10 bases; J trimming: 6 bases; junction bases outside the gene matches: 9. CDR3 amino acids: CARRTSSSEQYF. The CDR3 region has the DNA TGTGCCAGGCGGACTAGTTCATCCGAGCAGTACTTC.

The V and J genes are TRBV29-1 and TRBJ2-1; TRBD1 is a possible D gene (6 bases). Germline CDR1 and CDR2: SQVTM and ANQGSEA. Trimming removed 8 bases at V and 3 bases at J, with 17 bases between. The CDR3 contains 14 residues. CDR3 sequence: CSSLGPGDYNEQFF. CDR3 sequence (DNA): TGCAGCAGCCTTGGGCCAGGGGACTACAATGAGCAGTTCTTC.

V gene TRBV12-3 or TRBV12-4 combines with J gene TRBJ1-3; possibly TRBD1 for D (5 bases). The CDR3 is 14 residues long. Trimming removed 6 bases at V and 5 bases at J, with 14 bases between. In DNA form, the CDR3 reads TGTGCCAGCAGCCCCGGGACTTACAGAAACACCATATATTTT. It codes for CASSPGTYRNTIYF.

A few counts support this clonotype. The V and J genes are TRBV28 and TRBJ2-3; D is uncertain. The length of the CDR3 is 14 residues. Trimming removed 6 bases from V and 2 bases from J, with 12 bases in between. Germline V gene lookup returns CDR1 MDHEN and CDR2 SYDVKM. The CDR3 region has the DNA TGTGCCAGCAGCGTAGGGCAGAACACAGATACGCAGTATTTT. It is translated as CASSVGQNTDTQYF.

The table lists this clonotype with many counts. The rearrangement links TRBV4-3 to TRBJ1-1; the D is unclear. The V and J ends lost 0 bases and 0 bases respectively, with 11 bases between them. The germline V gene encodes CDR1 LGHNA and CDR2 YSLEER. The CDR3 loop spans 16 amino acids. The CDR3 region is CASSQDMTAMNTEAFF. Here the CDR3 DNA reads TGCGCCAGCAGCCAAGACATGACCGCGATGAACACTGAAGCTTTCTTT.

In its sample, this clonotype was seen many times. The CDR3 DNA sequence: TGCAGTGCTAGAGACGAGCTGACAGGGGGCGAAAAACTGTTTTTT. It specifies CSARDELTGGEKLFF. This chain uses TRBV20-1 with TRBJ1-4; 10 bases map to TRBD1. Germline V gene data show CDR1 as DFQATT and CDR2 as SNEGSKA (reference sequence). CDR3 length equals 15 residues. The V gene end was trimmed by 0 bases and the J gene end by 8 bases; junction bases not matched to a gene: 6.

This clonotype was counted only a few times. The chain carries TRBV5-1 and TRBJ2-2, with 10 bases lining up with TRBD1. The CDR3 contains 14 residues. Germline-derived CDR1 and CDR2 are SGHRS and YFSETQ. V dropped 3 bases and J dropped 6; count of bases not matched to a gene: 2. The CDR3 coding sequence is TGCGCCAGCAGCTCGGGACAGGGGCCCGGGGAGCTGTTTTTT. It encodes CASSSGQGPGELFF.

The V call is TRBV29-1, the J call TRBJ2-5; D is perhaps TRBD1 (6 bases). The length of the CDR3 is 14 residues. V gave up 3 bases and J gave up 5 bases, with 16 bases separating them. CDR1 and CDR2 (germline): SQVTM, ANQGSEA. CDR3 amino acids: CSVERQGRSETQYF. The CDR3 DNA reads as TGCAGCGTTGAGAGGCAGGGGCGGTCGGAGACCCAGTACTTC.

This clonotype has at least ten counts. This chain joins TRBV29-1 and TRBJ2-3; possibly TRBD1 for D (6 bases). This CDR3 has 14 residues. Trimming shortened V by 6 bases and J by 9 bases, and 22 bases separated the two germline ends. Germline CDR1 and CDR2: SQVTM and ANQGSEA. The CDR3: CSVAGQRATGTQYF. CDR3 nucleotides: TGCAGCGTGGCTGGACAGAGGGCTACGGGAACGCAGTATTTT.

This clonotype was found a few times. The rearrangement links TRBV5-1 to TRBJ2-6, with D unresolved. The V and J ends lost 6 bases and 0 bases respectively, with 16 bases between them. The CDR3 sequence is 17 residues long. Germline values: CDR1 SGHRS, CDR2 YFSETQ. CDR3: CASTNFGPYSGANVLTF. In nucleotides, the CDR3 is TGCGCCAGCACCAACTTCGGACCCTACTCTGGGGCCAACGTCCTGACTTTC.

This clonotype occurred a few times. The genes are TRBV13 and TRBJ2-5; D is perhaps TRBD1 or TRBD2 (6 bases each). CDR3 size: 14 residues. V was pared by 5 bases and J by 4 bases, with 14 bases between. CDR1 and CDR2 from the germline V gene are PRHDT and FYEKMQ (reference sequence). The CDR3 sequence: CASSLGGSPETQYF. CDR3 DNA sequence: TGTGCCAGCAGCCTCGGGGGCTCCCCAGAGACCCAGTACTTC.

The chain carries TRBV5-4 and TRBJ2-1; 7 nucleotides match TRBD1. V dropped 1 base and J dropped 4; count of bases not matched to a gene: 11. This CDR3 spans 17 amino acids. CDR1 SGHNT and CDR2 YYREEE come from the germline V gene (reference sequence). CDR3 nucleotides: TGTGCCAGCAGCTTGTGGGGGAAGGCAGGGGGTTACAATGAGCAGTTCTTC. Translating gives CASSLWGKAGGYNEQFF.

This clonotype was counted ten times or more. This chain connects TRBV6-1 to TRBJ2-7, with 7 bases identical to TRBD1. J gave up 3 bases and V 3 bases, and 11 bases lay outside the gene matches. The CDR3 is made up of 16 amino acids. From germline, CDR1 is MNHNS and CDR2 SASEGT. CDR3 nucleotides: TGTGCCAGCAGTGAGTTTCGGACAGGCGACATCTACGAGCAGTACTTC. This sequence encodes CASSEFRTGDIYEQYF.

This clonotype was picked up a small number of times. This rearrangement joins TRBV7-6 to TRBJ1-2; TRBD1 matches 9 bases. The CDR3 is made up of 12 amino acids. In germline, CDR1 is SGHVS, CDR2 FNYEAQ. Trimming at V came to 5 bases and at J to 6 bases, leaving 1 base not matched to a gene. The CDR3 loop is CASSGTGHGYTF. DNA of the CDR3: TGTGCCAGCAGCGGGACAGGGCATGGCTACACCTTC.

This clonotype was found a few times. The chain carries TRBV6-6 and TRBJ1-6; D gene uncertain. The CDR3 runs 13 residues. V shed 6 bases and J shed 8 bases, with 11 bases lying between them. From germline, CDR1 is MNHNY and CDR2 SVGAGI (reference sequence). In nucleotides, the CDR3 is TGTGCCAGCAGGGCCCACGGGGATTCACCCCTCCACTTT. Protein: CASRAHGDSPLHF.

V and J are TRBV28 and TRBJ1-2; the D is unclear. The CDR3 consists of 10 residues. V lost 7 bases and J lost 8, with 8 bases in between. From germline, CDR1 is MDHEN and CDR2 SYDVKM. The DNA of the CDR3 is TGTGCCAGCATCCATGGGGGCTACACCTTC. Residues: CASIHGGYTF.

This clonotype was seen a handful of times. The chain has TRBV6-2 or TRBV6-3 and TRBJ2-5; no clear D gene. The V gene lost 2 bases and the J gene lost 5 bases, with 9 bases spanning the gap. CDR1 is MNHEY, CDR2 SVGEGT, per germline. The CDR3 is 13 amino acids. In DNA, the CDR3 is TGTGCCAGCAGTTACCTCCGCACGGAGACCCAGTACTTC. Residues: CASSYLRTETQYF.

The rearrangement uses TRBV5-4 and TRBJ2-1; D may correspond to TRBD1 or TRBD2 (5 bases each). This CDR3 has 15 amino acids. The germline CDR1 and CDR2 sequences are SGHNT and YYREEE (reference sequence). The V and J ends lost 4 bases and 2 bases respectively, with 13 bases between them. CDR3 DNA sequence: TGTGCCAGCAGCCCGCTTGGGGGAACCTACAATGAGCAGTTCTTC. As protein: CASSPLGGTYNEQFF.

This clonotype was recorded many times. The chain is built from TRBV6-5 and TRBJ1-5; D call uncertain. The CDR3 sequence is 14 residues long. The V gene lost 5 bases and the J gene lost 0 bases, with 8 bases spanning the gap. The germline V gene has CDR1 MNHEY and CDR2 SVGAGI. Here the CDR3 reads CASSISYSNQPQHF. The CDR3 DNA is TGTGCCAGCAGTATAAGTTATAGCAATCAGCCCCAGCATTTT.

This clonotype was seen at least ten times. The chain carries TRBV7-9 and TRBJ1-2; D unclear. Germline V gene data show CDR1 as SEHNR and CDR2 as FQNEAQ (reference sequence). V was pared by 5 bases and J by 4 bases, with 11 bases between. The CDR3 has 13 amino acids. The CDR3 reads CASSPGPSYGYTF. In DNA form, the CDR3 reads TGTGCCAGCAGCCCCGGACCGTCCTATGGCTACACCTTC.

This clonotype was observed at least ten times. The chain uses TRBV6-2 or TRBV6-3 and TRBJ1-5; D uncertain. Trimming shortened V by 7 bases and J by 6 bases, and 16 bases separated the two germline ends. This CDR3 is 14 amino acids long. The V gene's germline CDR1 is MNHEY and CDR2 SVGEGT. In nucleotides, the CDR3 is TGTGCCAGCACCCTTCGGGGTGGTGTTCAGCCCCAGCATTTT. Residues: CASTLRGGVQPQHF.

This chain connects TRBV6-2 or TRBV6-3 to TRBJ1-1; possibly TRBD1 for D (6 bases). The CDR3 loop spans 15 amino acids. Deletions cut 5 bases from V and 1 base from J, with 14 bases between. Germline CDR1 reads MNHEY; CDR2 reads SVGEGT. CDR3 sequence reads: CASSLVGGPNTEAFF. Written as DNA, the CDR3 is TGTGCCAGCAGTCTTGTCGGGGGGCCGAACACTGAAGCTTTCTTT.

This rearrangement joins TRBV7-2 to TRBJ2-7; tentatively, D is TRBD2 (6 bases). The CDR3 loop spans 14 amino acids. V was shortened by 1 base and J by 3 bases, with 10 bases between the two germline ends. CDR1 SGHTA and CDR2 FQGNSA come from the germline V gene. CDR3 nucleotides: TGTGCCAGCAGCTTAGGTCTGGGGGGCTACGAGCAGTACGTC. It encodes CASSLGLGGYEQYV.

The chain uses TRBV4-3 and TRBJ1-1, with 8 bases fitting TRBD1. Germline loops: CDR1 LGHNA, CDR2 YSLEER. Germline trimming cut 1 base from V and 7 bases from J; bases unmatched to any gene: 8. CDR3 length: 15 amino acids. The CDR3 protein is CASSQVAGGWGEAFF. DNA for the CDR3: TGCGCCAGCAGCCAAGTAGCAGGGGGCTGGGGTGAAGCTTTCTTT.